These 28 T cell receptor beta chains originate from one sample sequenced in a study of blood T cell repertoires in COVID-19 (dated by TCRdb to about 2020). Libraries were prepared through the immunoSEQ multiplex PCR assay. Here the immuneACCESS table is served through TCRdb, limited to in-frame sequences with V and J called. Missing clones are a known gap in these copies; in checked studies unresolved V genes cover under half, and the rest lacks a known reason. The sample table contains under 300,000 clones; only one count was recorded for around 85% of them. In total, the top ten clones hold less than 8% of the sample. The sequencing input was peripheral blood. Source of these receptors: a man aged 60-69 years with acute or convalescent COVID-19.

The V gene is TRBV4-2, the J gene TRBJ2-3; D might be TRBD1 (5 bases). CDR1 and CDR2 from the germline V gene are LGHNA and YNFKEQ. This CDR3 region has 16 residues. The V end lost 1 base, the J end lost 0 bases, and 11 bases lay between the germline ends. DNA for the CDR3: TGTGCCAGCAGCCAAGCACGGACATCGAGCACAGATACGCAGTATTTT. The encoded protein is CASSQARTSSTDTQYF.

The V gene is TRBV19, the J gene TRBJ1-4, with TRBD1 matching 7 bases. From germline, CDR1 is LNHDA and CDR2 SQIVND (reference sequence). This CDR3 comprises 15 residues. The V segment lost 5 bases and the J segment 5 bases; nucleotides outside the gene matches: 8. CDR3 in amino acids: CASSSRGELNEKLFF. For the CDR3, the DNA is TGTGCCAGTAGTTCCAGGGGGGAACTGAATGAAAAACTGTTTTTT.

V usage is TRBV2 and J usage is TRBJ2-7, with D perhaps matching TRBD2 (5 bases). Germline V gives CDR1 SNHLY, CDR2 FYNNEI. V gave up 5 bases and J gave up 0 bases, with 11 bases separating them. The CDR3 has 14 residues. The CDR3 DNA follows: TGTGCCAGCAGTAAAGGAGGTACCTCCTACGAGCAGTACTTC. As protein: CASSKGGTSYEQYF.

This clone was seen just once. V usage is TRBV2 and J usage is TRBJ2-5, with 12 bases identical to TRBD1. The CDR3 has 16 residues. CDR1 SNHLY and CDR2 FYNNEI come from the germline V gene. The trim removed 9 bases at V and 4 bases at J, leaving 12 bases unmatched. The DNA for the CDR3 is TGTGCCAGTCCGGGACAGGGGGCATATGGGTTAGAGACCCAGTACTTC. Its protein product is CASPGQGAYGLETQYF.

The chain employs TRBV19 and TRBJ1-1, with D possibly matching TRBD1 (5 bases). The CDR3 extends over 13 amino acids. In germline, CDR1 is LNHDA, CDR2 SQIVND (reference sequence). V lost 2 bases, J lost 8 bases, and 12 bases lay in between. CDR3 nucleotide sequence: TGTGCCAGTAGTATATTCAGGGCCGCGGAAGCTTTCTTT. Residues: CASSIFRAAEAFF.

There are many counts of this clone. The chain joins TRBV18 to TRBJ1-5; D is possibly TRBD1 (6 bases). The CDR3 extends over 14 amino acids. The germline V and J ends were trimmed by 3 bases and 1 base, with 7 bases remaining between them. Germline lookup yields CDR1 KGHSH and CDR2 LQKENI. The CDR3 loop reads CASSPDSSNQPQHF. DNA of the CDR3: TGTGCCAGCTCACCGGACAGCAGCAATCAGCCCCAGCATTTT.

The chain carries TRBV15 and TRBJ1-4, with 8 bases aligning to TRBD1. V trimming: 1 base; J trimming: 5 bases; junction bases outside the gene matches: 6. The CDR3 totals 16 residues. Germline CDR1 reads LNHNV; CDR2 reads YYDKDF (reference sequence). CDR3 DNA: TGTGCCACCAGCAGAGGTGGGACAGGACAGAATGAAAAACTGTTTTTT. Translated: CATSRGGTGQNEKLFF.

The rearrangement joins TRBV7-2 to TRBJ2-7; 10 bases map to TRBD1. This CDR3 contains 16 residues. Germline V gene data show CDR1 as SGHTA and CDR2 as FQGNSA. V was pared by 1 base and J by 4 bases, with 7 bases of the junction left unmatched. The CDR3 DNA is TGTGCCAGCAGCTTAGTGGGACAGGGGTATCTATACGAGCAGTACTTC. Translation gives CASSLVGQGYLYEQYF.

J is TRBJ1-5 and V is TRBV27; 9 positions match TRBD1. Looked up from germline, CDR1 is MNHEY and CDR2 is SMNVEV (reference sequence). The CDR3 runs to 15 residues. The trim removed 5 bases at V and 3 bases at J, leaving 5 bases unmatched. The CDR3 spells CASSQGQGYNQPQHF. In nucleotides, the CDR3 is TGTGCCAGCAGTCAGGGACAGGGATACAATCAGCCCCAGCATTTT.

The gene calls are TRBV6-5 and TRBJ1-1; D is uncertain. In germline, CDR1 is MNHEY, CDR2 SVGAGI. V was pared by 6 bases and J by 1 base, with 9 bases between. This CDR3 is built from 13 residues. This CDR3 is CASSPGPNTEAFF. The DNA for the CDR3 is TGTGCCAGCAGCCCGGGTCCGAACACTGAAGCTTTCTTT.

The genes are TRBV5-1 and TRBJ2-5, with 12 bases matching TRBD1. CDR1 and CDR2 (germline): SGHRS, YFSETQ. V lost 6 bases, J lost 5 bases, and 11 bases stayed unmatched. CDR3 length: 16 residues. The CDR3: CASTQTGTGGGETQYF. The CDR3 nucleotides read TGCGCCAGCACCCAGACCGGGACAGGGGGCGGGGAGACCCAGTACTTC.

The chain couples TRBV9 to TRBJ2-7; no clear D gene. The V end lost 4 bases, the J end lost 1 base, and 15 bases lay between the germline ends. This CDR3 is 15 amino acids long. Germline V gene sequence: CDR1 SGDLS, CDR2 YYNGEE. The CDR3 region has the DNA TGTGCCAGCAGCCCACCCGGTTCGCGATCCTACGAGCAGTACTTC. This encodes CASSPPGSRSYEQYF.

The rearrangement uses TRBV5-1 and TRBJ2-2; D may be TRBD1 (5 bases). The CDR3 spans 14 residues. Germline CDR1 reads SGHRS; CDR2 reads YFSETQ. The ends were cut back, 4 bases at V and 6 bases at J, with 13 bases in the middle. The chain's CDR3 is CASSPIQGAGELFF. The CDR3 nucleotides read TGCGCCAGCAGCCCCATTCAGGGCGCCGGGGAGCTGTTTTTT.

This chain links TRBV29-1 with TRBJ1-1, with a weak D call TRBD1 (6 bases). The CDR3 is 11 residues long. The germline gives CDR1 SQVTM, CDR2 ANQGSEA. V lost 5 bases, J lost 4 bases, and 8 bases lay in between. The CDR3 is CSVNRATEAFF. The CDR3, as DNA: TGCAGCGTTAACAGGGCCACTGAAGCTTTCTTT.

The rearrangement joins TRBV19 to TRBJ1-2, with 10 bases that match TRBD1. J was trimmed by 2 bases and V by 3 bases; bases with no gene match: 6. The germline V gene encodes CDR1 LNHDA and CDR2 SQIVND (reference sequence). The CDR3 is made up of 16 amino acids. CDR3 DNA sequence: TGTGCCAGTAGTATGTTATTGGGACAGGGGAACTATGGCTACACCTTC. Translating it yields CASSMLLGQGNYGYTF. Full variable domain (outside the CDR3, taken from reference TRBV19 and TRBJ1-2): DGGITQSPKYLFRKEGQNVTLSCEQNLNHDAMYWYRQDPGQGLRLIYYSQIVNDFQKGDIAEGYSVSREKKESFPLTVTSAQKNPTAFYLCASSMLLGQGNYGYTFGSGTRLTVV.

There are a few counts of this clone. The chain joins TRBV5-4 to TRBJ1-1; D not resolved. Trimming removed 3 bases from V and 3 bases from J, with 15 bases in between. The CDR3 spans 15 residues. Germline-derived CDR1 and CDR2 are SGHNT and YYREEE (reference sequence). The CDR3, as DNA: TGTGCCAGCAGCTACCCGAGAGGCGGGTACACTGAAGCTTTCTTT. Translation gives CASSYPRGGYTEAFF.

The V call is TRBV7-2, the J call TRBJ2-7, with D tentatively TRBD1 (6 bases). Trimming took off 8 bases at V and 2 bases at J, with 16 bases between the two ends. The CDR3 sequence is 14 residues long. CDR1 is SGHTA, CDR2 FQGNSA, per germline. The CDR3: CASSIGGVAYEQYF. The DNA of the CDR3 is TGTGCCAGCTCCATAGGGGGAGTGGCCTACGAGCAGTACTTC.

This clone turned up a few times. The gene calls are TRBV4-2 and TRBJ2-7; maybe TRBD2 (5 bases). The V end was cut by 0 bases, the J end by 3 bases, with 12 bases between. The CDR3 contains 15 residues. The germline V gene encodes CDR1 LGHNA and CDR2 YNFKEQ. DNA of the CDR3: TGTGCCAGCAGCCAAGACCAGTCCGGGGTCTACGAGCAGTACTTC. This encodes CASSQDQSGVYEQYF.

The V call is TRBV28, the J call TRBJ2-1, with a weak D call TRBD2 (6 bases). The CDR3 loop spans 17 amino acids. Trimming cost V 6 bases and J 5 bases, with 23 bases left between them. From germline, CDR1 is MDHEN and CDR2 SYDVKM. In nucleotides, the CDR3 is TGTGCCAGCAGCACCCCTGCCGGACTATCGAGGGACAATGAGCAGTTCTTC. Translating gives CASSTPAGLSRDNEQFF.

CDR3 nucleotide sequence: TGTGCCAGCAGCACTAGCGGGATTATGAATGAGCAGTTCTTC. Translating it yields CASSTSGIMNEQFF. The gene calls are TRBV7-3 and TRBJ2-1, with 10 bases fitting TRBD2. Germline V gene sequence: CDR1 SGHTA, CDR2 FQGTGA. J gave up 7 bases and V 5 bases, and 5 bases lay outside the gene matches. CDR3 length equals 14 residues.

The gene calls are TRBV7-2 and TRBJ2-1; TRBD2 agrees at 9 bases. CDR1 SGHTA and CDR2 FQGNSA come from the germline V gene. This CDR3 has 18 residues. The J segment lost 0 bases and the V segment lost 1 base, leaving 7 bases of the junction unmatched. CDR3 sequence reads: CASSLGGFSGGSYNEQFF. In DNA form, the CDR3 reads TGTGCCAGCAGCTTAGGAGGGTTTAGCGGGGGCTCCTACAATGAGCAGTTCTTC.

The chain recombines TRBV4-2 with TRBJ1-3, with D unclear. V was pared by 1 base and J by 0 bases, with 13 bases between. There are 17 residues in the CDR3. Germline V gene lookup returns CDR1 LGHNA and CDR2 YNFKEQ. CDR3 protein: CASSQAGRDFSGNTIYF. CDR3 sequence (DNA): TGTGCCAGCAGCCAAGCTGGGAGGGATTTCTCTGGAAACACCATATATTTT.

The V and J genes are TRBV5-1 and TRBJ1-1; maybe TRBD1 (6 bases). The CDR3 contains 14 residues. V was trimmed by 3 bases and J by 5 bases, leaving 14 bases between them. The germline V gene encodes CDR1 SGHRS and CDR2 YFSETQ. CDR3 loop: CASSYSGVGTEAFF. CDR3 DNA: TGCGCCAGCAGCTATTCAGGGGTAGGAACTGAAGCTTTCTTT.

V usage is TRBV27 and J usage is TRBJ2-7; 8 nucleotides align to TRBD1. The CDR3 is 12 residues long. In germline, CDR1 is MNHEY, CDR2 SMNVEV (reference sequence). V trimming: 6 bases; J trimming: 7 bases; junction bases outside the gene matches: 5. The CDR3 spells CASRGQGREQYF. DNA for the CDR3: TGTGCCAGCAGAGGACAGGGAAGGGAGCAGTACTTC.

The V gene is TRBV14, the J gene TRBJ1-2, with TRBD1 identical over 9 bases. Germline assignment: CDR1 SGHDN and CDR2 FVKESK. The J segment lost 6 bases and the V segment lost 4 bases, leaving 6 bases of the junction unmatched. There are 14 residues in the CDR3. The CDR3: CASSRQGGMNGYTF. The CDR3 nucleotides are TGTGCCAGCAGCCGACAGGGGGGAATGAATGGCTACACCTTC.

The rearrangement joins TRBV28 to TRBJ1-6; TRBD1 might be the D (5 bases). The V and J ends lost 0 bases and 0 bases respectively, with 18 bases between them. The CDR3 runs 20 residues. Per the germline V gene, CDR1 is MDHEN and CDR2 is SYDVKM. CDR3: CASSLWGGTYSSSYNSPLHF. DNA for the CDR3: TGTGCCAGCAGTTTATGGGGGGGGACGTATAGTAGCTCCTATAATTCACCCCTCCACTTT.

V and J are TRBV6-1 and TRBJ1-2, with D unresolved. The germline CDR1 and CDR2 sequences are MNHNS and SASEGT. The CDR3 contains 14 residues. The V end was cut by 2 bases, the J end by 6 bases, with 13 bases between. CDR3 region: CASSETQVSDGYTF. In DNA form, the CDR3 reads TGTGCCAGCAGTGAAACCCAGGTCTCTGATGGCTACACCTTC.

The rearrangement links TRBV6-4 to TRBJ2-2, with 7 nucleotides matching TRBD2. With V trimmed by 5 bases and J by 5 bases, 8 bases remained unmatched. CDR3 length: 15 residues. Germline values: CDR1 MRHNA, CDR2 SNTAGT. Written as DNA, the CDR3 is TGTGCCAGCAGTTTACGCGGGGGTGATACCGGGGAGCTGTTTTTT. Its translation is CASSLRGGDTGELFF.